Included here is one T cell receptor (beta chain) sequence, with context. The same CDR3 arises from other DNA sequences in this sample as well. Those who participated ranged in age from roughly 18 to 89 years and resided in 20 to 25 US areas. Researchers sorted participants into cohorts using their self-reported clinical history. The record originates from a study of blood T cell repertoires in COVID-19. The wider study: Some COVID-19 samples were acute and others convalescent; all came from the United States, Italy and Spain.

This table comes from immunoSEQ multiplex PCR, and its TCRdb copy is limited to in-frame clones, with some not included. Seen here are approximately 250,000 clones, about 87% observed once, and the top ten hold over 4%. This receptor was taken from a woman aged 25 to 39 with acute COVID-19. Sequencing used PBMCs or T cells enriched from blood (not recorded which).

CDR3 amino acids: CASRAGGNYEQYF. CDR3 in DNA: TGTGCCAGCAGGGCGGGAGGGAACTACGAGCAGTACTTC. The chain employs TRBV28 and TRBJ2-7; 9 positions match TRBD2. The CDR3 is 13 residues long. Trimming at V came to 6 bases and at J to 3 bases, leaving 3 bases not matched to a gene. Germline CDR1 MDHEN, CDR2 SYDVKM.